This TCR beta chain was sequenced in a study of T cell changes during pregnancy in multiple sclerosis. This CDR3 is 15 amino acids long. J lost 7 bases, V lost 1 base, and 6 bases had no gene match. In germline, CDR1 is MGHRA, CDR2 YSYEKL. Sequencing was performed with immunoSEQ multiplex PCR; in TCRdb, only in-frame clones are kept and a portion is missing. The sample holds tens of thousands of clones, approximately 90% seen once. This chain joins TRBV4-1 and TRBJ1-5; TRBD1 aligns across 8 bases. The origin of this receptor is a female donor in good health, enrolled as a control in a pregnancy study. Sample: peripheral blood, taken in the first trimester of pregnancy. The CDR3 here is CASSQGQGARQPQHF. The CDR3 DNA reads as TGCGCCAGCAGCCAAGGTCAGGGGGCACGGCAGCCCCAGCATTTT.